The clone carrying this TCR beta chain was seen a single time. CDR3 length: 14 residues. V dropped 6 bases and J dropped 0; count of bases not matched to a gene: 5. The germline V gene has CDR1 MNHEY and CDR2 SVGAGI. Profiling relied on immunoSEQ multiplex PCR, and the TCRdb table lists in-frame clones only, not all of them. The sample shows some 70,000 clones, 90% of them seen only once. This entry comes from a study of T cell changes during pregnancy in multiple sclerosis. The TCR sequence derives from a female donor with multiple sclerosis, enrolled in a pregnancy study. The genes are TRBV6-5 and TRBJ2-7; the match to TRBD1 covers 7 bases. Source: peripheral blood, taken in the third trimester of pregnancy. The CDR3 sequence: CASRRQGDSYEQYF. The CDR3 nucleotides are TGTGCCAGCAGAAGGCAGGGGGACTCCTACGAGCAGTACTTC.